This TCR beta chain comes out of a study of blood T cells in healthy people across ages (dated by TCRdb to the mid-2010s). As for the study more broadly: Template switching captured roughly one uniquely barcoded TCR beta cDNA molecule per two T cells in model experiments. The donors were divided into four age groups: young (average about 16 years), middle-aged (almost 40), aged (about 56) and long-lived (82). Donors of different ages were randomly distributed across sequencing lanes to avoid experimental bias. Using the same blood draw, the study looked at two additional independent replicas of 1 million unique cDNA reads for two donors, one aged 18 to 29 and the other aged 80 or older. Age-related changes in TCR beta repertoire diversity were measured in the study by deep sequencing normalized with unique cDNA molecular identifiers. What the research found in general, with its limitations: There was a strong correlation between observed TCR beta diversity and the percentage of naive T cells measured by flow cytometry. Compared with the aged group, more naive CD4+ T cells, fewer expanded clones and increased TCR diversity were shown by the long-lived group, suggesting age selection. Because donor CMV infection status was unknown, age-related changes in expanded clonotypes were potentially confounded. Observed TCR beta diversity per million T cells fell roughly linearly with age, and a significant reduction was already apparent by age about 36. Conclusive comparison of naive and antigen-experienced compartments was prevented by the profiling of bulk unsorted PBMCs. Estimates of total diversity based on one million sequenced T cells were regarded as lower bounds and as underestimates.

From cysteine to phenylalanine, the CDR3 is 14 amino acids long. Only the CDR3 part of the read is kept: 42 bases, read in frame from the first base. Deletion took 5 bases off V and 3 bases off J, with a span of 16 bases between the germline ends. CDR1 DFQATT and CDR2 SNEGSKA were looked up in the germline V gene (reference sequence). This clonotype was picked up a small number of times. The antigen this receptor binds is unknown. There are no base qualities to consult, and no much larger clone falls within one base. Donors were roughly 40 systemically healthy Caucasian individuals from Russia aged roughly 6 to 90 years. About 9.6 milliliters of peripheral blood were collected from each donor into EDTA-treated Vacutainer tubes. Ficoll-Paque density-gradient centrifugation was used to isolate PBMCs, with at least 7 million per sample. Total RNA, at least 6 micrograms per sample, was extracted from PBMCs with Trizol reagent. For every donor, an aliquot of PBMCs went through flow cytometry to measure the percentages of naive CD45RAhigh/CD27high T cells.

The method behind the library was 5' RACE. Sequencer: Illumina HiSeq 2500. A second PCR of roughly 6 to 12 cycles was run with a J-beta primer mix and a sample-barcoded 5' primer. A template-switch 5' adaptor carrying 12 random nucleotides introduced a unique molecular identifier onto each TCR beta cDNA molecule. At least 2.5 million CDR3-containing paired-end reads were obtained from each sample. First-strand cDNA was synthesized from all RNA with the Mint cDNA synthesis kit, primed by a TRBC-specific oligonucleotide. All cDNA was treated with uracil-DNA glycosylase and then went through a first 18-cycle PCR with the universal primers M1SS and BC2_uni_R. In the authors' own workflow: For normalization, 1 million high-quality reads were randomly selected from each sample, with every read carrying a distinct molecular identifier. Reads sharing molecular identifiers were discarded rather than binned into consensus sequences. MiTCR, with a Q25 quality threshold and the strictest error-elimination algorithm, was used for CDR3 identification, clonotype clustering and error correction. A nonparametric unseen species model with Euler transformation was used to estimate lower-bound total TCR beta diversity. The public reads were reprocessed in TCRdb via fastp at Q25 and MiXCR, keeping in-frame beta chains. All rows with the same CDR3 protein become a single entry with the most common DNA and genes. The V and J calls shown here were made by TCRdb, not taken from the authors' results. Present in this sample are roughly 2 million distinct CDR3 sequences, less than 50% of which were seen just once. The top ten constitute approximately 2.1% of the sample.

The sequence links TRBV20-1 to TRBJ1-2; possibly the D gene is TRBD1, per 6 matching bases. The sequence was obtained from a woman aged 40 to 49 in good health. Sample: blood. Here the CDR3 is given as CSAQRQAGDYGYTF. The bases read TGCAGTGCTCAACGCCAGGCAGGGGACTATGGCTACACCTTC.